This TCR beta chain was profiled in a study of technical replicates of blood from a handful of donors. The protocol was immunoSEQ multiplex PCR, while the TCRdb copy is restricted to in-frame clones and leaves out a portion. This sample has around 58,000 clones; around 87% occur once, and the top ten carry around 5.5%. This CDR3 comprises 13 residues. V gave up 6 bases and J gave up 13 bases; unmatched junction bases: 10. From germline, CDR1 is MNHEY and CDR2 SVGAGI. The J gene is TRBJ1-2, the V gene TRBV6-5, with 11 bases matching TRBD1. The sample comprised PBMCs. The origin of this receptor is a human donor in good health. Some clones in this sample may be carry-over from other donors' samples. CDR3 DNA sequence: TGTGCCAGCAGCAACCGGGACAGGGGGTTCCCCACCTTC. Amino acids: CASSNRDRGFPTF.